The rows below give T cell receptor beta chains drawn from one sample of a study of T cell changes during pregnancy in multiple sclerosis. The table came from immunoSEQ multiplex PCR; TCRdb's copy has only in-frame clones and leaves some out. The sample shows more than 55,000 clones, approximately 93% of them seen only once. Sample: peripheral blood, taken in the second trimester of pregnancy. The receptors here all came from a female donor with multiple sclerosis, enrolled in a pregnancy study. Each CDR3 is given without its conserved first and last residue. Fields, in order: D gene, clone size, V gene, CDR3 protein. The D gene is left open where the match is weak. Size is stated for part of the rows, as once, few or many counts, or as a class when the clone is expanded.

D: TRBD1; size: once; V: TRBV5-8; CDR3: ASSLVGTGSGYT
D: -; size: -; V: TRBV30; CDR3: AWREEDEKLF
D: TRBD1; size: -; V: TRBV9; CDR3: ASSGGGQGGLGEQF
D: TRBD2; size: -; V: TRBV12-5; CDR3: ASASGTSEANTGELF
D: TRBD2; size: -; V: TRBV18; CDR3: ASSPTGGVTDTQY
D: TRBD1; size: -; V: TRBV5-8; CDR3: ASSAQTGMAKNIQY
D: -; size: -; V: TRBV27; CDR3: ASSTYSEAF
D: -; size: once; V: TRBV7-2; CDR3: ASSLYQGLT
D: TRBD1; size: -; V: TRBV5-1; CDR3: ASSLIPGAGGTEAF
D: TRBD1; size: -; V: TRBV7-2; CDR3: ASSLRTGMNTEAF
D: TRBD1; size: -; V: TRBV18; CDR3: ASSPQPGQGLWGAGNTIY
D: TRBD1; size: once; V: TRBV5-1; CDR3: ASSLALADDRGKGYT
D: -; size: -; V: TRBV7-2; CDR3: ASSLGGSGRTEAF
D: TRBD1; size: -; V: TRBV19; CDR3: ASSLQGAVIHNTEAF
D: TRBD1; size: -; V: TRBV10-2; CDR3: ASSERGQGNQPQH
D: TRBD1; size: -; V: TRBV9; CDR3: ASSEGGQLNEKLF
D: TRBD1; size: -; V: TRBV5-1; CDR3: ASSVRRDRGDEQY
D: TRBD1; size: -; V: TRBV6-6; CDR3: ASSSDREVSPLH
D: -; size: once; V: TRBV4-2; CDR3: ASSQDTGLGGPGQETQY
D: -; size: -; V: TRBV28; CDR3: ASSLPAGRYGYT
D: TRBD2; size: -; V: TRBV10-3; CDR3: AIRISGRGLNEQF
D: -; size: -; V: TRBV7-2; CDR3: ASRSGNSYEQY
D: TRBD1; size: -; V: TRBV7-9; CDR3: ASSLAVGQVGEKLF
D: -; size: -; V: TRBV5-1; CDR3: ASRVGQSNSPLH
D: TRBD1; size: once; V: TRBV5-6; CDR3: ASSFSTGGYGYT
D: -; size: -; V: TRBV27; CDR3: ASSPGEGAFSYEQY
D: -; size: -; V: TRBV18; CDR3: ASSFGVENTEAF
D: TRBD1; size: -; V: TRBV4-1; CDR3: ASSHPHGGRDQGAFDEQY
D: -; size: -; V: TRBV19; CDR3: ASSPQTGGTYEQY